The subject of this entry is one T cell receptor beta chain. Its binding antigen is unknown. Per-nucleotide qualities are absent, and no much larger clonotype sits a single base away. This record comes from a study of CD8 T cells in Susac syndrome (dated by TCRdb to between 2018 and 2021). About the full investigation: Of the Susac syndrome patients who were sequenced, roughly eight were in clinical remission while more than five had clinically active disease. At the time of blood withdrawal, Susac syndrome patients were either therapy-naive, taking corticosteroids (with some also receiving IVIg), or on IVIg alone. The study used repertoire sequencing to test whether antigen drove CD8+ T cell activation and differentiation in Susac syndrome. CD8+ T cell repertoire clonality was compared between 11 to 12 healthy donors, some 14 Susac syndrome patients and 15 multiple sclerosis patients. Paper-wide results and their limitations: In the total CD8+ and CD8+ TEMRA repertoires, over 15 and five Susac-specific public clones, respectively, were identified. The number of individuals in the TCR sequencing and HLA analysis was recognized as being relatively small. Susac syndrome CD8+ repertoires showed clonal expansion, highest in CD8+ TEMRA cells and greater in clinically active than remitting patients.

Peripheral blood CD8+ and CD4+ T cells from healthy donors, Susac syndrome patients and multiple sclerosis patients were profiled by high-throughput TCR beta sequencing. The Susac syndrome patients fulfilled recently defined diagnostic criteria for definite or probable disease. Bulk CD8+ and CD4+ T cells were purified by magnetic negative isolation, while CD8+ TEMRA cells were enriched using FACS. Blood was drawn into EDTA tubes, processed within 24 hours, and PBMCs were isolated by density gradient centrifugation. PBMCs intended for TCR sequencing were cryopreserved in liquid nitrogen and were subsequently thawed in a 37 degrees C water bath. The sorted or isolated CD4+, CD8+ and CD8+ TEMRA cells had a purity of 90% or higher. CDR1 and CDR2 were assigned from the germline V gene (reference sequence) as LNHNV and YYDKDF. From the cysteine through the phenylalanine, the CDR3 covers 17 amino acids. Of all the DNA, just the CDR3 is kept, 51 bases in frame from base 1. From V the trimming removes 1 base and from J it removes 4 bases, while the gene matches leave 10 bases of the junction unaccounted for.

RNA was extracted using the RNeasy kit, and roughly 0.45 to 1 microgram was reverse transcribed with random hexamers. The immunoSEQ multiplex PCR assay, covering 54 Vbeta and 13 Jbeta segments, was used to amplify TCR beta CDR3 regions. PCR amplification bias was corrected using a synthetic template baseline for primer optimization and computational correction. Turning to the authors' computational methods: Only productive sequences were kept, with reads annotated to V, D and J genes according to IMGT and analyzed in immunoSEQ Analyzer. To calculate clonality, Shannon entropy was normalized by log2 of the number of productive unique sequences and then subtracted from one. For each patient and control, public and private clones were evaluated among the 100 most prevalent clones. A clone was defined as Susac-specific if it was absent from the healthy and MS cohorts, from roughly 1,000 published viral clones and from other ImmuneACCESS disease sequences. In TCRdb, the public reads were trimmed at Q25 with fastp and aligned with MiXCR, with productive beta chains retained. Rows are unified per CDR3 protein, each entry keeping the most common DNA and genes. The V and J calls and clone size are TCRdb's, not the authors'. This sample holds fewer than 85,000 distinct CDR3 sequences; 85% to 95% were observed only once. Approximately 0.49% of the sample belongs to the ten largest clones.

The origin of this receptor is a human donor with Susac syndrome. The chain links TRBV15 with TRBJ2-1, with 7 junctional bases fitting TRBD2. Sample: CD8+ T cells from PBMCs. Here the CDR3 is given as CATSRVPSGLIYNEQFF. DNA sequence: TGTGCCACCAGCAGAGTGCCCTCGGGACTAATATACAATGAGCAGTTCTTC.